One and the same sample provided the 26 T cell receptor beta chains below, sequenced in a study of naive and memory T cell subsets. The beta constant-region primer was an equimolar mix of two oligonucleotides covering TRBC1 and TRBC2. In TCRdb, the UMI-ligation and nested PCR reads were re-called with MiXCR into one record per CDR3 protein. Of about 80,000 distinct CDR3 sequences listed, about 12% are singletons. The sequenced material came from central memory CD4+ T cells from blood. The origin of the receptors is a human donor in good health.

The CDR3 DNA reads as TGTGCCAGCAGCCAAGTCAAACCCGGGAGCACAGATACGCAGTATTTT. Translating gives CASSQVKPGSTDTQYF. The rearrangement uses TRBV4-2 and TRBJ2-3; unclear D gene. Germline V gene data show CDR1 as LGHNA and CDR2 as YNFKEQ. This CDR3 has 16 residues. Between the trimmed V and J ends, which lost 1 base and 0 bases, there was a span of 11 bases.

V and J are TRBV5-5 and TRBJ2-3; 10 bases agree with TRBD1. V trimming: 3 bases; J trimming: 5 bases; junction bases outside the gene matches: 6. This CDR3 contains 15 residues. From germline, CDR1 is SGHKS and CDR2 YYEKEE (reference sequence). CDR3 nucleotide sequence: TGTGCCAGCAGCTCCGGGACAGGGGTTATAGATACGCAGTATTTT. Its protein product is CASSSGTGVIDTQYF.

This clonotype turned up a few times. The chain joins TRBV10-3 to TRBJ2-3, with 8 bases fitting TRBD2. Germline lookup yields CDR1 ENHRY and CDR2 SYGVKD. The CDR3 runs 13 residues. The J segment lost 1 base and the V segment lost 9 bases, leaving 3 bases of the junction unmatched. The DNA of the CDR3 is TGTGCCATGGCACTAGCGGGCACAGATACGCAGTATTTT. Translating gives CAMALAGTDTQYF.

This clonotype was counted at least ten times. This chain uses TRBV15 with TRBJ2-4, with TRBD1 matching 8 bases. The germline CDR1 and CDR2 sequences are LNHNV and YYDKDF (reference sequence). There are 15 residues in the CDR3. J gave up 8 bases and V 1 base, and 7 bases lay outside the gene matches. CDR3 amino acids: CATSRGTQGVDIQYF. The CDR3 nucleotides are TGTGCCACCAGCAGAGGGACACAGGGGGTTGACATTCAGTACTTC.

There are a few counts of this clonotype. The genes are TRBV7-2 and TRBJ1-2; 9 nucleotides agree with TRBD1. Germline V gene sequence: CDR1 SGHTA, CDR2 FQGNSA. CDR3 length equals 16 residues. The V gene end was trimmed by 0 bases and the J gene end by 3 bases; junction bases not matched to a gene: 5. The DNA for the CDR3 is TGTGCCAGCAGCTTAGCCTCCGGGACAGGGTACTATGGCTACACCTTC. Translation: CASSLASGTGYYGYTF.

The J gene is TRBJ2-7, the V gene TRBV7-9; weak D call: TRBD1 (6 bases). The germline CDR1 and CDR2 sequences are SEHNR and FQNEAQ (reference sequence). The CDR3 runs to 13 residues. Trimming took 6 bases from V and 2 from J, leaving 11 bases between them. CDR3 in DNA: TGTGCCAGCAGGGCTACAGGGCCCTACGAGCAGTACTTC. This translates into CASRATGPYEQYF.

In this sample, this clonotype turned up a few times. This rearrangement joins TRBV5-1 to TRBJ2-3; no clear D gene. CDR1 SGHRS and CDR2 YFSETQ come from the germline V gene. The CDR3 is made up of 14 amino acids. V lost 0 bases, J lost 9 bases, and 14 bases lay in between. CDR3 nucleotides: TGCGCCAGCAGCTTGGAGAGTAGCAAGTCGACGCAGTATTTT. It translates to CASSLESSKSTQYF.

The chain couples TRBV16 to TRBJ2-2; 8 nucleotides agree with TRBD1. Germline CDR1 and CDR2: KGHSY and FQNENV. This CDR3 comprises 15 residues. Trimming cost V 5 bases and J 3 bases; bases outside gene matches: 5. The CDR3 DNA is TGTGCCAGCAGCGAGGGACAGGACTACACCGGGGAGCTGTTTTTT. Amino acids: CASSEGQDYTGELFF.

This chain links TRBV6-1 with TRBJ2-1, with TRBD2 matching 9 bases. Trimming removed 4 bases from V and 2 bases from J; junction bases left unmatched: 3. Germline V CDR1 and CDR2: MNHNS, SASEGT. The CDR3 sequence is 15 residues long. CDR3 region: CASSGVAGAYNEQFF. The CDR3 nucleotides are TGTGCCAGCAGTGGCGTAGCGGGAGCCTACAATGAGCAGTTCTTC.

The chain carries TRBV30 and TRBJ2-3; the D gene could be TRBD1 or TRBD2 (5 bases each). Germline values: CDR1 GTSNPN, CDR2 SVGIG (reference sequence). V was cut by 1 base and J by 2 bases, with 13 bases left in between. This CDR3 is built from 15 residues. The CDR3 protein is CAWSGWKGTTDTQYF. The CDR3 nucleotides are TGTGCCTGGAGTGGGTGGAAAGGGACCACAGATACGCAGTATTTT.

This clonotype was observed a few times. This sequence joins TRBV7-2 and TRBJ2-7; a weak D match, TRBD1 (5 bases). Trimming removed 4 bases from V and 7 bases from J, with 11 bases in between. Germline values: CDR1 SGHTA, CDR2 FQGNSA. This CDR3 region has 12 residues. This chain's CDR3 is CASSWSDREQYF. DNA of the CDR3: TGTGCCAGCAGCTGGTCAGACAGAGAGCAGTACTTC.

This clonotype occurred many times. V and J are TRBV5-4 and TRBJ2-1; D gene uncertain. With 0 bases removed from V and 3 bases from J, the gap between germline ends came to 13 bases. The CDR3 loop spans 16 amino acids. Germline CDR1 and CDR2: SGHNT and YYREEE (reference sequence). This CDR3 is CASSLAGQHLYNEQFF. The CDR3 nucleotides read TGTGCCAGCAGCTTGGCCGGCCAACACCTCTACAATGAGCAGTTCTTC. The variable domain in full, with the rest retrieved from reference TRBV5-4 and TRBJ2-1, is ETGVTQSPTHLIKTRGQQVTLRCSSQSGHNTVSWYQQALGQGPQFIFQYYREEENGRGNFPPRFSGLQFPNYSSELNVNALELDDSALYLCASSLAGQHLYNEQFFGPGTRLTVL.

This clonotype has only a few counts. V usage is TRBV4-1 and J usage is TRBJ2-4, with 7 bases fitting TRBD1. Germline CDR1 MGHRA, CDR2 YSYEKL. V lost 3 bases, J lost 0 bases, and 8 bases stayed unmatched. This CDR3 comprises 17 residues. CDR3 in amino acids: CASSHTTGQRAKNIQYF. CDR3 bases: TGCGCCAGCAGCCACACTACGGGACAGCGAGCCAAAAACATTCAGTACTTC.

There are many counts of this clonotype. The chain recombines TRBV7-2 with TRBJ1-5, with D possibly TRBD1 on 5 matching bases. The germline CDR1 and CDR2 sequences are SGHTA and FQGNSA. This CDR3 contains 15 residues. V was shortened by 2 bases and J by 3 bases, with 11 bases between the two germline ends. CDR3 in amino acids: CASSLRQSLNQPQHF. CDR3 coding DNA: TGTGCCAGCAGCTTAAGACAGTCCCTCAATCAGCCCCAGCATTTT.

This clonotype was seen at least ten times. In DNA, the CDR3 is TGTGCCAGCAGCTCATCGGGACGGGTTGAAAAACTGTTTTTT. This encodes CASSSSGRVEKLFF. V usage is TRBV7-9 and J usage is TRBJ1-4; D possibly corresponds to TRBD1 (5 bases). Per germline, CDR1 SEHNR and CDR2 FQNEAQ (reference sequence). Trimming cost V 4 bases and J 7 bases, with 13 bases left between them. This CDR3 has 14 residues.

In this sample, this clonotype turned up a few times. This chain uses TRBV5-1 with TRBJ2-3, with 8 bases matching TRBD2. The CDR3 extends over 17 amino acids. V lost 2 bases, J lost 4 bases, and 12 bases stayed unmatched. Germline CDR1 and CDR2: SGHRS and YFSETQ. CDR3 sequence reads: CASSLDPGGTGADTQYF. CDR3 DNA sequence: TGCGCCAGCAGCTTAGATCCGGGGGGGACCGGGGCAGATACGCAGTATTTT.

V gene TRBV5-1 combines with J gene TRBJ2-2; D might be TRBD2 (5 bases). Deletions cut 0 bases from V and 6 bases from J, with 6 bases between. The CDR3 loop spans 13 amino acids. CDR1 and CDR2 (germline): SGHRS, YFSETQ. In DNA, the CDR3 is TGCGCCAGCAGCTTGGTGGGAGCCGGGGAGCTGTTTTTT. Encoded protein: CASSLVGAGELFF.

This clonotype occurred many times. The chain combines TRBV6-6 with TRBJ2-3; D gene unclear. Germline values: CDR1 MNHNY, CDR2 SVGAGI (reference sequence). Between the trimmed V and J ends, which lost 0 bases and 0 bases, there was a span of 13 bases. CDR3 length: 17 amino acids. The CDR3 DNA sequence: TGTGCCAGCAGTTACTCGAATGGGTTTAGGAGCACAGATACGCAGTATTTT. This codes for CASSYSNGFRSTDTQYF.

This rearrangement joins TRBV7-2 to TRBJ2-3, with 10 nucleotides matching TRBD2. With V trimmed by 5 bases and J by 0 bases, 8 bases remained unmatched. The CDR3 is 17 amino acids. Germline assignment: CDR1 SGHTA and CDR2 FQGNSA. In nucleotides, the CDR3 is TGTGCCAGCAGCCCCAGGACTAGCGGAGTAAGCACAGATACGCAGTATTTT. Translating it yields CASSPRTSGVSTDTQYF.

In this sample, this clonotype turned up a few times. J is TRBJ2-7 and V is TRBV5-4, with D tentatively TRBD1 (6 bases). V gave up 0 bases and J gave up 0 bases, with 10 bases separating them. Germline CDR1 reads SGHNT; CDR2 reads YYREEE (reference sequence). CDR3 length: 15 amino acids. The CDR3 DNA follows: TGTGCCAGCAGCTTGGCCGGACAGAGCTCCTACGAGCAGTACTTC. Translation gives CASSLAGQSSYEQYF.

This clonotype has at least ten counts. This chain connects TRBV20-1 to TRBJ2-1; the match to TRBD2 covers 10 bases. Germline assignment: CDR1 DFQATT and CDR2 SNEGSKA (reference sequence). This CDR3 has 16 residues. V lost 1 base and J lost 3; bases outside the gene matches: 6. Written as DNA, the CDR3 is TGCAGTGCTAGAGTCGATACTAGCGGGGTCTACAATGAGCAGTTCTTC. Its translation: CSARVDTSGVYNEQFF.

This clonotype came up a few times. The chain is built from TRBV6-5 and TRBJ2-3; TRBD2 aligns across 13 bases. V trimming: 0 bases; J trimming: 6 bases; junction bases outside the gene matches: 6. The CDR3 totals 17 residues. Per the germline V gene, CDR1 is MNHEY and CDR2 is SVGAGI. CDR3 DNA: TGTGCCAGCAGTTACTCGATGGGACTAGCGGGACAGGATACGCAGTATTTT. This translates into CASSYSMGLAGQDTQYF.

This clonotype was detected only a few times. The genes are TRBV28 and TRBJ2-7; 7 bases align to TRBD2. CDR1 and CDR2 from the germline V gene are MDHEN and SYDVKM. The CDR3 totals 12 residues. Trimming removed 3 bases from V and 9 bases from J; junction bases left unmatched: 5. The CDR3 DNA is TGTGCCAGCAGTTTGAGTAGGGAGGGGCAGTACTTC. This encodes CASSLSREGQYF.

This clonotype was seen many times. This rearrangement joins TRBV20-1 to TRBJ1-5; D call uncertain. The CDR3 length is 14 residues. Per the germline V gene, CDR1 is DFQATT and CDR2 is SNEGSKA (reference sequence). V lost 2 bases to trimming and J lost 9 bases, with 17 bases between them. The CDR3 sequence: CSARKPGSPTPQHF. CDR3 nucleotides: TGCAGTGCTAGAAAACCGGGATCTCCCACGCCCCAGCATTTT.

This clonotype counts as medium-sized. CDR3 residues: CASSPGSSGANVLTF. The DNA of the CDR3 is TGTGCCAGCAGTCCAGGGAGCTCTGGGGCCAACGTCCTGACTTTC. The gene calls are TRBV18 and TRBJ2-6; D is possibly TRBD1 or TRBD2 (5 bases each). The V end was cut by 8 bases, the J end by 0 bases, with 11 bases between. The CDR3 is 15 amino acids. Germline-derived CDR1 and CDR2 are KGHSH and LQKENI.

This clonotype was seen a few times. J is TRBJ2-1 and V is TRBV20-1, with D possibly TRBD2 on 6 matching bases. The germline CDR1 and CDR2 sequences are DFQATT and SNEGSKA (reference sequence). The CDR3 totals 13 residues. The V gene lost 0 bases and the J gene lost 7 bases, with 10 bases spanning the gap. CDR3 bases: TGCAGTGCTAGAGAGGGTAGCGGAAATGAGCAGTTCTTC. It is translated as CSAREGSGNEQFF.